These 26 T cell receptor beta chains came from one sample sequenced in a study of cytomegalovirus exposure and HLA in healthy donors. The repertoire was sequenced with immunoSEQ multiplex PCR; TCRdb's copy has only in-frame clones and lacks some. The sample holds some 120,000 clones; 70% to 90% are singletons and the top ten take roughly 2%. Sequenced sample: PBMCs. These receptors were obtained from a woman in her late teens or twenties in good health and CMV-seronegative.

The gene calls are TRBV4-1 and TRBJ2-2; 14 positions agree with TRBD2. CDR1 and CDR2 (germline): MGHRA, YSYEKL. Trimming removed 1 base from V and 6 bases from J; junction bases left unmatched: 10. This CDR3 comprises 19 residues. CDR3 sequence: CASSQVGLAGAGESGELFF. In nucleotides, the CDR3 is TGCGCCAGCAGCCAAGTGGGACTAGCGGGGGCCGGGGAGTCCGGGGAGCTGTTTTTT.

J is TRBJ2-3 and V is TRBV12-5; 7 nucleotides align to TRBD1. Per the germline V gene, CDR1 is LGHNT and CDR2 is FRNRAP. This CDR3 contains 12 residues. The CDR3 region has the DNA TGTGCGACGGGACAGATCACAGATACGCAGTATTTT. Translating it yields CATGQITDTQYF.

The chain recombines TRBV19 with TRBJ1-1, with TRBD1 matching 12 bases. The CDR3 totals 18 residues. Trimming at V came to 4 bases and at J to 0 bases, leaving 9 bases not matched to a gene. Germline loops: CDR1 LNHDA, CDR2 SQIVND (reference sequence). CDR3 loop: CASSKVTGTGGVNTEAFF. For the CDR3, the DNA is TGTGCCAGTAGTAAGGTAACCGGGACAGGGGGCGTGAACACTGAAGCTTTCTTT.

This chain connects TRBV29-1 to TRBJ2-5, with 7 bases lining up with TRBD2. Germline V gene lookup returns CDR1 SQVTM and CDR2 ANQGSEA. The V and J ends lost 6 bases and 2 bases, in that order; junction bases with no gene match: 6. The length of the CDR3 is 13 residues. CDR3 in DNA: TGCAGCGTGCAAAGCGGGACTCAAGAGACCCAGTACTTC. Its protein product is CSVQSGTQETQYF.

This chain connects TRBV19 to TRBJ1-5; D possibly corresponds to TRBD1 (6 bases). Trimming stripped 10 bases from V and 6 bases from J, with 19 bases between. CDR3 length: 14 amino acids. The germline V gene has CDR1 LNHDA and CDR2 SQIVND (reference sequence). Here the CDR3 DNA reads TGTGCCACCAAAAGGGGAGGGGGAGGTCAGCCCCAGCATTTT. Translated: CATKRGGGGQPQHF.

The chain recombines TRBV28 with TRBJ2-1, with 12 positions matching TRBD2. The CDR3 runs to 15 residues. With V trimmed by 6 bases and J by 6 bases, 6 bases remained unmatched. Germline assignment: CDR1 MDHEN and CDR2 SYDVKM. The CDR3 region is CASSQGLAGRNEQFF. In nucleotides, the CDR3 is TGTGCCAGCAGCCAAGGACTAGCGGGACGCAATGAGCAGTTCTTC.

The chain employs TRBV7-9 and TRBJ2-4, with TRBD2 as a possible D gene (6 bases). Trimming removed 3 bases at V and 0 bases at J, with 12 bases between. This CDR3 is built from 16 residues. Germline assignment: CDR1 SEHNR and CDR2 FQNEAQ (reference sequence). CDR3 in amino acids: CASSFGGAGAKNIQYF. The CDR3 DNA is TGTGCCAGCAGCTTCGGGGGAGCGGGAGCCAAAAACATTCAGTACTTC.

The chain is built from TRBV28 and TRBJ2-5; 7 bases agree with TRBD2. V lost 5 bases and J lost 2; bases outside the gene matches: 5. The germline gives CDR1 MDHEN, CDR2 SYDVKM. The CDR3 runs 14 residues. CDR3 residues: CASSPAGLQETQYF. The CDR3 region has the DNA TGTGCCAGCAGTCCAGCGGGACTGCAAGAGACCCAGTACTTC.

This clone turned up a few times. The CDR3 spells CASSITGTQETQYF. The CDR3, as DNA: TGTGCCAGTAGTATCACGGGAACCCAAGAGACCCAGTACTTC. The chain uses TRBV19 and TRBJ2-5, with a weak D call TRBD2 (5 bases). Trimming stripped 3 bases from V and 1 base from J, with 9 bases between. Germline CDR1 and CDR2: LNHDA and SQIVND (reference sequence). The CDR3 contains 14 residues.

This chain connects TRBV28 to TRBJ1-5; TRBD1 is a possible D gene (5 bases). Trimming removed 6 bases from V and 2 bases from J, with 8 bases in between. In germline, CDR1 is MDHEN, CDR2 SYDVKM. The CDR3 runs to 13 residues. The CDR3 sequence is CASSAGRNQPQHF. The DNA for the CDR3 is TGTGCCAGCAGCGCAGGGCGCAATCAGCCCCAGCATTTT.

The V gene is TRBV5-4, the J gene TRBJ2-3; the match to TRBD2 covers 9 bases. CDR1 and CDR2 from the germline V gene are SGHNT and YYREEE (reference sequence). This CDR3 has 15 amino acids. Trimming at V came to 0 bases and at J to 6 bases, leaving 5 bases not matched to a gene. As DNA, the CDR3 is TGTGCCAGCAGCTTGGTGCGGGGGGGCGTCGATACGCAGTATTTT. Protein: CASSLVRGGVDTQYF. The entire variable domain, with the rest obtained from reference TRBV5-4 and TRBJ2-3, is as follows: ETGVTQSPTHLIKTRGQQVTLRCSSQSGHNTVSWYQQALGQGPQFIFQYYREEENGRGNFPPRFSGLQFPNYSSELNVNALELDDSALYLCASSLVRGGVDTQYFGPGTRLTVL.

The V call is TRBV4-3, the J call TRBJ2-7, with 15 positions matching TRBD2. Germline V gene sequence: CDR1 LGHNA, CDR2 YSLEER. After removal of 5 bases from V and 4 bases from J, the junction contained 12 bases not matched to a gene. The CDR3 contains 18 residues. The CDR3 sequence is CASSSHTGTSGRKYEQYF. The CDR3 nucleotides read TGCGCCAGCAGCTCACACACCGGGACTAGCGGGAGGAAGTACGAGCAGTACTTC.

The chain joins TRBV2 to TRBJ1-1; 9 bases line up with TRBD1. Germline assignment: CDR1 SNHLY and CDR2 FYNNEI. Unmatched junction bases numbered 11, after V lost 5 bases and J lost 10 bases. The CDR3 runs to 14 residues. CDR3 region: CASSPGTGNLGAFF. CDR3 nucleotide sequence: TGTGCCAGCAGTCCTGGGACAGGGAATCTTGGAGCTTTCTTT. Filled out from reference TRBV2 and TRBJ1-1, the complete variable domain reads EPEVTQTPSHQVTQMGQEVILRCVPISNHLYFYWYRQILGQKVEFLVSFYNNEISEKSEIFDDQFSVERPDGSNFTLKIRSTKLEDSAMYFCASSPGTGNLGAFFGQGTRLTVV.

Worth noting for this clone: Other DNA sequences in the sample encode the same CDR3. The V gene is TRBV19, the J gene TRBJ2-7; 8 bases align to TRBD1. The CDR3 length is 13 residues. V was pared by 5 bases and J by 1 base, with 1 base of the junction left unmatched. Germline CDR1 reads LNHDA; CDR2 reads SQIVND (reference sequence). CDR3 protein: CASSRDRSYEQYF. The CDR3 nucleotides are TGTGCCAGTAGTCGGGACAGGTCCTACGAGCAGTACTTC.

The J gene is TRBJ2-3, the V gene TRBV9, with 9 nucleotides matching TRBD2. The CDR3 runs to 16 residues. CDR1 SGDLS and CDR2 YYNGEE come from the germline V gene. V was clipped by 7 bases and J by 5 bases; unmatched bases: 14. In DNA, the CDR3 is TGTGCCAGCCGAGCGGGGGGCCCACACGGTATAGATACGCAGTATTTT. This gives the protein CASRAGGPHGIDTQYF.

V gene TRBV9 combines with J gene TRBJ2-4, with 8 positions matching TRBD2. The trim removed 7 bases at V and 0 bases at J, leaving 12 bases unmatched. The CDR3 runs to 17 residues. Germline V gene lookup returns CDR1 SGDLS and CDR2 YYNGEE. The CDR3 bases are TGTGCCAGCTCGCAGCGGGGGCGGGGATTAGCCAAAAACATTCAGTACTTC. Translating it yields CASSQRGRGLAKNIQYF.

This chain joins TRBV5-1 and TRBJ2-5; 7 bases map to TRBD2. The length of the CDR3 is 17 residues. J gave up 1 base and V 1 base, and 10 bases lay outside the gene matches. Per germline, CDR1 SGHRS and CDR2 YFSETQ. The CDR3 loop is CASSLTGSSGVQETQYF. Here the CDR3 DNA reads TGCGCCAGCAGCTTGACAGGTTCTAGCGGTGTCCAAGAGACCCAGTACTTC.

The CDR3 nucleotides read TGTGCCAGCAGTCCAGGGACTCCGTCCGAGCAGTACTTC. Residues: CASSPGTPSEQYF. This chain links TRBV27 with TRBJ2-7, with D tentatively TRBD2 (6 bases). Trimming pared 5 bases from V and 6 bases from J, leaving 14 bases between. The CDR3 sequence is 13 residues long. Germline CDR1 MNHEY, CDR2 SMNVEV (reference sequence).

In its sample, this clone was seen once. The CDR3, as DNA: TGTGCCAGCAGCCAAACTAGCGGGGTAACCTACGAGCAGTACTTC. It is translated as CASSQTSGVTYEQYF. This chain joins TRBV7-2 and TRBJ2-7; 10 bases fit TRBD2. With V trimmed by 5 bases and J by 2 bases, 6 bases remained unmatched. The CDR3 totals 15 residues. The germline CDR1 and CDR2 sequences are SGHTA and FQGNSA.

The rearrangement joins TRBV13 to TRBJ2-7; 10 positions agree with TRBD1. CDR1 is PRHDT, CDR2 FYEKMQ, per germline (reference sequence). V shed 5 bases and J 1 base; nucleotides not matched to a gene: 8. The CDR3 is made up of 16 amino acids. The CDR3 region is CASSPYRDRGSYEQYF. The CDR3 nucleotides read TGTGCCAGCAGCCCCTACCGGGACAGGGGTTCCTACGAGCAGTACTTC.

This sequence joins TRBV9 and TRBJ1-6; 7 bases match TRBD1. Germline CDR1 and CDR2: SGDLS and YYNGEE. Trimming removed 4 bases from V and 3 bases from J; junction bases left unmatched: 7. This CDR3 is built from 16 residues. The CDR3 nucleotides read TGTGCCAGCAGCCCGAAGGGACAGCTCTATAATTCACCCCTCCACTTT. This encodes CASSPKGQLYNSPLHF.

The chain carries TRBV25-1 and TRBJ2-5, with a tentative D call TRBD2 (5 bases). This CDR3 has 13 residues. V lost 4 bases, J lost 4 bases, and 10 bases lay in between. Germline loops: CDR1 MGHDK, CDR2 SYGVNS. The CDR3 loop is CASSGRTPETQYF. The CDR3 region has the DNA TGTGCCAGCAGTGGGAGGACCCCAGAGACCCAGTACTTC.

In DNA form, the CDR3 reads TGTGCCAGCAGCCCAACTAGAACAGAGACCCAGTACTTC. Its translation is CASSPTRTETQYF. The chain joins TRBV28 to TRBJ2-5; perhaps TRBD2 as D (5 bases). Germline CDR1 and CDR2: MDHEN and SYDVKM. Trimming cost V 6 bases and J 4 bases, with 12 bases left between them. This CDR3 has 13 amino acids.

The chain carries TRBV28 and TRBJ2-1; 10 bases line up with TRBD2. This CDR3 contains 15 residues. The junction had 7 bases not matched to a gene; V was cut back by 10 bases and J by 1 base. Germline loops: CDR1 MDHEN, CDR2 SYDVKM. The CDR3 loop reads CATETSGFSYNEQFF. CDR3 in DNA: TGTGCCACCGAGACTAGCGGGTTTTCCTACAATGAGCAGTTCTTC.

Only one count was recorded for this clone. The gene calls are TRBV14 and TRBJ1-5; 8 bases fit TRBD1. The CDR3 is made up of 12 amino acids. V was pared by 4 bases and J by 9 bases, with 2 bases of the junction left unmatched. CDR1 and CDR2 (germline): SGHDN, FVKESK. CDR3 protein: CASSPTGGPQHF. In nucleotides, the CDR3 is TGTGCCAGCAGCCCAACAGGGGGGCCCCAGCATTTT.

The chain links TRBV6-5 to TRBJ1-1, with 8 bases matching TRBD1. V lost 6 bases to trimming and J lost 3 bases; unmatched junction nucleotides: 6. Germline-derived CDR1 and CDR2 are MNHEY and SVGAGI. The CDR3 contains 14 residues. CDR3 sequence (DNA): TGTGCCAGCAGACCAAGGACAGGGTACACTGAAGCTTTCTTT. Protein: CASRPRTGYTEAFF.